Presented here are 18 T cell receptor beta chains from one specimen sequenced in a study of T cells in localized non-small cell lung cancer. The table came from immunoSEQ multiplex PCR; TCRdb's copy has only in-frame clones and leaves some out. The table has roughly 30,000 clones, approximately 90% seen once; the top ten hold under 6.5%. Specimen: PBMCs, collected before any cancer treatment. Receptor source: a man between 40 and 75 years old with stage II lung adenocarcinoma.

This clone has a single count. Written as DNA, the CDR3 is TGTGCCAGCAGCCAAGATAGACTAGCGGGATACACCGGGGAGCTGTTTTTT. Its protein product is CASSQDRLAGYTGELFF. This rearrangement joins TRBV14 to TRBJ2-2; 11 bases match TRBD2. The germline CDR1 and CDR2 sequences are SGHDN and FVKESK. CDR3 length equals 17 residues. The trim removed 0 bases at V and 3 bases at J, leaving 3 bases unmatched.

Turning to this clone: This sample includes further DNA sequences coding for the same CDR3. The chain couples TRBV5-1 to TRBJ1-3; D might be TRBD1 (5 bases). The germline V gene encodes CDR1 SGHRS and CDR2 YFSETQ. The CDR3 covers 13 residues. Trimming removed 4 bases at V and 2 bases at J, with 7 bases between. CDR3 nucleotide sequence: TGCGCCAGCAGCCTGGGGCCTGGAAACACCATATATTTT. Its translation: CASSLGPGNTIYF.

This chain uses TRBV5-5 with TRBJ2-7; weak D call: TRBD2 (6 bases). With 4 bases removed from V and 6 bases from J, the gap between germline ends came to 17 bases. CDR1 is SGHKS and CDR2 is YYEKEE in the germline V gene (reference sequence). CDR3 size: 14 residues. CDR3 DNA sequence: TGTGCCAGCAGCCAAATAGCGGAGAGGGCCGAGCAGTACTTC. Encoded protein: CASSQIAERAEQYF.

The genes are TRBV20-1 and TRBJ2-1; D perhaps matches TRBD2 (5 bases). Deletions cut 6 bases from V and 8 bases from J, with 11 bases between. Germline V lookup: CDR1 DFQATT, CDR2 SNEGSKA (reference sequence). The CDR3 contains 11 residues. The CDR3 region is CSAGGQYEQFF. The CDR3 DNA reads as TGCAGTGCCGGAGGCCAGTATGAGCAGTTCTTC.

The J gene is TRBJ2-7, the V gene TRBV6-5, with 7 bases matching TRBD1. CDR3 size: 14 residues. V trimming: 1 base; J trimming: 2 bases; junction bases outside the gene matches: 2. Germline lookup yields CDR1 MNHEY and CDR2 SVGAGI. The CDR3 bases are TGTGCCAGCAGTTACTTACAGGGGCCCTACGAGCAGTACTTC. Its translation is CASSYLQGPYEQYF.

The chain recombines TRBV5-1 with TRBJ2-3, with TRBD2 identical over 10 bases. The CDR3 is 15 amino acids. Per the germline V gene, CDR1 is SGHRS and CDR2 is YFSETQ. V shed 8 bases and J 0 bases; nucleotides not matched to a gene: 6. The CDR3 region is CASRLTSGSTDTQYF. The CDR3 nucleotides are TGCGCCAGTCGCCTGACTAGCGGGAGCACAGATACGCAGTATTTT.

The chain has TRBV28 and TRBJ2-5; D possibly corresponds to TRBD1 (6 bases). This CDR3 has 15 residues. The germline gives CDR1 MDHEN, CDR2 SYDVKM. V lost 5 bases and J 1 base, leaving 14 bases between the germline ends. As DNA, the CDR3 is TGTGCCAGCAGTCCGGACAGCTTATTCCAAGAGACCCAGTACTTC. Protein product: CASSPDSLFQETQYF.

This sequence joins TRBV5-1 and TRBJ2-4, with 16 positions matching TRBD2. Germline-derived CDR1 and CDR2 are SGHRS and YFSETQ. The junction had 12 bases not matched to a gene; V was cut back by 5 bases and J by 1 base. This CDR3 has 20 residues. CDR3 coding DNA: TGCGCCAGCAGTTCCTCTGGGGGACTAGCGGGAGGGCCGGCCAAAAACATTCAGTACTTC. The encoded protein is CASSSSGGLAGGPAKNIQYF.

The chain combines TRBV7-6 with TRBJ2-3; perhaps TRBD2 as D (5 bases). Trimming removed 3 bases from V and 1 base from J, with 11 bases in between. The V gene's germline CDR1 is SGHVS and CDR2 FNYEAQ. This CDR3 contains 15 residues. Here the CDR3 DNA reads TGTGCCAGCAGCTTGGCGGACGGGGGCACAGATACGCAGTATTTT. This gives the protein CASSLADGGTDTQYF.

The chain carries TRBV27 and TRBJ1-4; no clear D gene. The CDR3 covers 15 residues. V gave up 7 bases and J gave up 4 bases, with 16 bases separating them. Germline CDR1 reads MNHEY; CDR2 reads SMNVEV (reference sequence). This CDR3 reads CASTSHAGNNEKLFF. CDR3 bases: TGTGCCAGCACCTCCCACGCGGGGAATAATGAAAAACTGTTTTTT.

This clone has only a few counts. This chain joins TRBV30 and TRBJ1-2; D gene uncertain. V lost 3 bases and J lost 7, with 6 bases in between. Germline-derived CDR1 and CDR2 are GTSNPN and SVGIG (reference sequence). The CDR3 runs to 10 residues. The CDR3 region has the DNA TGTGCCTGGAGGAAAGGTGGCTACACCTTC. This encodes CAWRKGGYTF.

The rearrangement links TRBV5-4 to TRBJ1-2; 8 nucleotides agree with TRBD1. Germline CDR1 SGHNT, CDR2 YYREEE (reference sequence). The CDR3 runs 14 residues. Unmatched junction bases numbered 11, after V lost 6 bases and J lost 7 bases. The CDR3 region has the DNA TGTGCCAGCACTCGGACAGGGTCGCTCTCTGGCTACACCTTC. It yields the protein CASTRTGSLSGYTF.

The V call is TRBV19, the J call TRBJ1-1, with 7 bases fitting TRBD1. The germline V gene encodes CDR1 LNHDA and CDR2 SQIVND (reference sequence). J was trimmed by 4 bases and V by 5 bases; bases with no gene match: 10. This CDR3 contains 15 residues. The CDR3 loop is CASSGILTGFTEAFF. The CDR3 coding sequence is TGTGCCAGTAGTGGGATCCTGACAGGGTTCACTGAAGCTTTCTTT.

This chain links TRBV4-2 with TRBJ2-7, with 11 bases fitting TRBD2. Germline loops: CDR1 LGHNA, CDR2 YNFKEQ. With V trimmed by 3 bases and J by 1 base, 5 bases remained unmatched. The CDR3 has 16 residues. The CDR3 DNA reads TGTGCCAGCAGCCAGGGGACTAGCGGCCAATCCTACGAGCAGTACTTC. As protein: CASSQGTSGQSYEQYF.

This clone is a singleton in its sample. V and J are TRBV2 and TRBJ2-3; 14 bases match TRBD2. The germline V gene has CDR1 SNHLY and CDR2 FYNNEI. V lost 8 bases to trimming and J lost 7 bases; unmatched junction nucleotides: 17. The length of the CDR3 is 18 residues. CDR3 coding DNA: TGTGCCAGCTCGGGACTAGCGGGAGAGGTAGTGGTCGCGTATACGCAGTATTTT. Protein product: CASSGLAGEVVVAYTQYF.

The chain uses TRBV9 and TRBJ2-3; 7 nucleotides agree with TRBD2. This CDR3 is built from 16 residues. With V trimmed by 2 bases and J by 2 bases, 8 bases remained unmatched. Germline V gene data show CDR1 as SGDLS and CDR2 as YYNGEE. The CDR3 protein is CASSVFQREVTDTQYF. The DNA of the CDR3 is TGTGCCAGCAGCGTTTTTCAGCGGGAAGTCACAGATACGCAGTATTTT.

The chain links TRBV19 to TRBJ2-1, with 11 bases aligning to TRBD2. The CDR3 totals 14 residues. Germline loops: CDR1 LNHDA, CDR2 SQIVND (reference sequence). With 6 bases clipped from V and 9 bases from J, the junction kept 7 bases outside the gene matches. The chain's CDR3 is CASSATSGIGEQFF. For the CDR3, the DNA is TGTGCCAGTAGCGCGACTAGCGGGATTGGTGAGCAGTTCTTC.

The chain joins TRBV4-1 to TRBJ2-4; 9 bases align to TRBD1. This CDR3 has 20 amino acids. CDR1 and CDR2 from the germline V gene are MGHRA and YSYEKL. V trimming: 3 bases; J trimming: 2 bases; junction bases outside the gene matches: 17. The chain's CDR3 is CASSQPDRGIMSWTKNIQYF. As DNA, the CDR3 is TGCGCCAGCAGCCAGCCTGACAGGGGGATTATGTCGTGGACCAAAAACATTCAGTACTTC.